The 11 T cell receptor beta chains below were found in one sample sequenced in a study of blood T cell repertoires in COVID-19 (dated by TCRdb to the early 2020s). The library was generated by the immunoSEQ multiplex PCR assay. In TCRdb, the immuneACCESS table is reduced to in-frame sequences with V and J assigned. These tables do not hold every clone; where another copy was compared, an unresolved V gene accounts for under half, and the others remain unexplained. For this sample there are about 110,000 clones; 76% appear just once. The ten largest clones take up about 4.1% of the sample. The sample was peripheral blood. Receptor source: a woman over 75 with acute or convalescent COVID-19.

The chain employs TRBV7-4 and TRBJ1-5; 8 bases match TRBD1. Germline assignment: CDR1 SGHVT and CDR2 SQSDAQ. The CDR3 consists of 19 residues. With V trimmed by 5 bases and J by 0 bases, 15 bases remained unmatched. CDR3 in DNA: TGTGCCAGCAGCGCCCCGGACAGGGCCTGGGCTTATAGCAATCAGCCCCAGCATTTT. Its protein product is CASSAPDRAWAYSNQPQHF.

The table lists this clone with a few counts. The V call is TRBV7-2, the J call TRBJ1-2, with 8 nucleotides matching TRBD1. From germline, CDR1 is SGHTA and CDR2 FQGNSA. The CDR3 is made up of 12 amino acids. V trimming: 3 bases; J trimming: 9 bases; junction bases outside the gene matches: 3. The DNA of the CDR3 is TGTGCCAGCAGCTTGAGGACAGGGAGCTACACCTTC. Its translation: CASSLRTGSYTF.

The V call is TRBV6-5, the J call TRBJ1-1; unclear D gene. Germline V lookup: CDR1 MNHEY, CDR2 SVGAGI. Trimming cost V 4 bases and J 7 bases, with 7 bases left between them. The CDR3 has 11 amino acids. CDR3 DNA: TGTGCCAGCAGTTCCCCCCGTGAAGCTTTCTTT. This encodes CASSSPREAFF.

This chain uses TRBV3-1 (or the pseudogene TRBV3-2) with TRBJ2-5; 8 bases map to TRBD1. The V gene end was trimmed by 4 bases and the J gene end by 2 bases; junction bases not matched to a gene: 12. The CDR3 is 17 residues long. The germline V gene has CDR1 LGHDT and CDR2 YNNKEL (reference sequence). The CDR3 DNA follows: TGTGCCAGCAGCCCCAGGTGGGGGACAGGAGATCAAGAGACCCAGTACTTC. It is translated as CASSPRWGTGDQETQYF.

The chain links TRBV3-1 (or the pseudogene TRBV3-2) to TRBJ1-2; D is uncertain. Germline V lookup: CDR1 LGHDT, CDR2 YNNKEL (reference sequence). This CDR3 has 13 amino acids. V shed 4 bases and J shed 3 bases, with 9 bases lying between them. The DNA for the CDR3 is TGTGCCAGCAGCCCGAACGGGGACTATGGCTACACCTTC. Amino acids: CASSPNGDYGYTF.

The chain is built from TRBV5-6 and TRBJ2-3, with TRBD1 matching 8 bases. The V and J ends lost 5 bases and 7 bases, in that order; junction bases with no gene match: 6. This CDR3 has 13 residues. Germline V gene sequence: CDR1 SGHDT, CDR2 YYEEEE. CDR3 in DNA: TGTGCCAGCAGGCGCCAGGGGGCATATACGCAGTATTTT. Its protein is CASRRQGAYTQYF.

V is TRBV6-5 and J is TRBJ2-5; maybe TRBD1 (5 bases). Trimming shortened V by 5 bases and J by 5 bases, and 18 bases separated the two germline ends. The germline gives CDR1 MNHEY, CDR2 SVGAGI. The length of the CDR3 is 15 residues. CDR3 residues: CASSPGRGRVETQYF. CDR3 DNA sequence: TGTGCCAGCAGTCCCGGAAGGGGAAGGGTGGAGACCCAGTACTTC.

This chain connects TRBV24-1 to TRBJ2-5; 7 bases align to TRBD1. The CDR3 length is 17 residues. Trimming took 2 bases from V and 2 from J; bases not matched to a gene: 10. Germline V gene lookup returns CDR1 KGHDR and CDR2 SFDVKD. Here the CDR3 reads CATSDSSRQGIQETQYF. In nucleotides, the CDR3 is TGTGCCACCAGTGATTCCTCTCGACAGGGTATACAAGAGACCCAGTACTTC.

The chain has TRBV9 and TRBJ1-2; D is uncertain. The V gene's germline CDR1 is SGDLS and CDR2 YYNGEE. V was shortened by 1 base and J by 3 bases, with 19 bases between the two germline ends. CDR3 length equals 17 residues. CDR3 amino acids: CASSVNPSPGLDYGYTF. The CDR3 DNA sequence: TGTGCCAGCAGCGTAAACCCCAGCCCGGGTCTTGACTATGGCTACACCTTC.

This sequence joins TRBV5-6 and TRBJ1-2; 7 positions agree with TRBD1. The trim removed 0 bases at V and 14 bases at J, leaving 10 bases unmatched. In germline, CDR1 is SGHDT, CDR2 YYEEEE. The CDR3 contains 13 residues. The CDR3 DNA sequence: TGTGCCAGCAGCTTGGAGAACAGGGGCCGATTTACCTTC. Its translation is CASSLENRGRFTF.

The rearrangement joins TRBV5-4 to TRBJ2-1; 8 positions agree with TRBD2. Trimming removed 4 bases from V and 5 bases from J; junction bases left unmatched: 8. The germline V gene has CDR1 SGHNT and CDR2 YYREEE (reference sequence). The CDR3 loop spans 15 amino acids. CDR3 sequence reads: CASSPQRERNNEQFF. CDR3 in DNA: TGTGCCAGCAGCCCCCAGCGGGAGAGGAACAATGAGCAGTTCTTC.